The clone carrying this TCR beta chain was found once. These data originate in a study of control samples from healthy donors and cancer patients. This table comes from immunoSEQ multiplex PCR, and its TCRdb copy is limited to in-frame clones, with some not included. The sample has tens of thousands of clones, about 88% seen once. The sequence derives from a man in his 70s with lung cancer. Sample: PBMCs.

The CDR3: CATSRDRGEGYTF. The CDR3 DNA sequence: TGTGCCACCAGCAGAGACAGGGGGGAAGGCTACACCTTC. V gene TRBV15 combines with J gene TRBJ1-2, with 7 positions matching TRBD1. The CDR3 totals 13 residues. Losses at the gene ends were 0 bases for V and 8 bases for J; bases not matched to a gene: 3. Germline V gives CDR1 LNHNV, CDR2 YYDKDF (reference sequence).